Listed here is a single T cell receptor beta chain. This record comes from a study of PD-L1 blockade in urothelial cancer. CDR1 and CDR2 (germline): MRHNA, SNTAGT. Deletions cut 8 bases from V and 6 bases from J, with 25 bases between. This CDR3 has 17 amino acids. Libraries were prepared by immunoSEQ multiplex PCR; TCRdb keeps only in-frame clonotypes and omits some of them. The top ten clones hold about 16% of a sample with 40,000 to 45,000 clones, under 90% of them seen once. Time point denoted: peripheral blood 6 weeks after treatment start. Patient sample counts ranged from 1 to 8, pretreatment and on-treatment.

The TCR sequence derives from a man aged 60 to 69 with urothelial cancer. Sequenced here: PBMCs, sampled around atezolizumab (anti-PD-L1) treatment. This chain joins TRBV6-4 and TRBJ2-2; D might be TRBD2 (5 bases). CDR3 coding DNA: TGTGCCAGCGCCCTCGTTTGGAGGCAGTTGTCCGCCGGGGAGCTGTTTTTT. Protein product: CASALVWRQLSAGELFF.